A selection of T cell receptor beta chains follows, all from one sample in a study of blood T cell repertoires in COVID-19. Some clones are missing from TCRdb's copy, which holds only in-frame ones; the method was immunoSEQ multiplex PCR. This table holds a few hundred thousand clones, 87% found once. Sequencing input: PBMCs or T cells enriched from blood (not recorded which). The source is a woman in her 30s who had recovered from COVID-19. Each CDR3 is given with its conserved first and last residue. D genes are given only for firm matches. Only part of the rows carry a size: once, few, many, or a class if the clone is expanded.

d_gene	v_gene	len	j_gene	abundance	CDR3nt	CDR3aa
NA	TRBV7-2	13	TRBJ1-1	NA	TGTGCCAGCAGCGGTCGGGGGAACACTGAAGCTTTCTTT	CASSGRGNTEAFF
TRBD1	TRBV5-1	15	TRBJ1-4	NA	TGCGCCAGCAGAACCGGACAGGCAACTAATGAAAAACTGTTTTTT	CASRTGQATNEKLFF
TRBD1	TRBV2	19	TRBJ1-3	NA	TGTGCCAGCAGTGAAGCGCGCCACCCCGGGACAGTAACTGGAAACACCATATATTTT	CASSEARHPGTVTGNTIYF
NA	TRBV5-1	14	TRBJ2-5	NA	TGCGCCAGCAGCTTCGGTAACGGTTTAGAGACCCAGTACTTC	CASSFGNGLETQYF
TRBD2	TRBV5-1	15	TRBJ2-7	NA	TGCGCCAGCACCCCTCTAGCGGGAGGGCCAGGCGAGCAGTACTTC	CASTPLAGGPGEQYF
TRBD1	TRBV13	16	TRBJ1-6	NA	TGTGCCAGCAGCACCCACGGACAGGAAAGCAGTTCACCCCTCCACTTT	CASSTHGQESSSPLHF
TRBD1	TRBV9	13	TRBJ2-5	NA	TGTGCCAGCAACAGGGGGCCGGGGGAGACCCAGTACTTC	CASNRGPGETQYF
TRBD1	TRBV2	16	TRBJ2-3	NA	TGTGCCGTCCAGAGGGGGCCCTTCAGGGGCACAGATACGCAGTATTTT	CAVQRGPFRGTDTQYF
NA	TRBV30	13	TRBJ2-1	NA	TGTGCCTGGAGTGTACTAGTGTTGGATGAGCAGTTCTTC	CAWSVLVLDEQFF
TRBD1	TRBV3-1/TRBV3-2	15	TRBJ1-5	few	TGTGCCAGCAGCGAAACAGGGGATAGCAATCAGCCCCAGCATTTT	CASSETGDSNQPQHF
TRBD1	TRBV12-3/TRBV12-4	13	TRBJ2-7	NA	TGTGCCAGCAGTTTGTACAGGGGCTACGAGCAGTACTTC	CASSLYRGYEQYF
TRBD2	TRBV10-2	14	TRBJ2-5	NA	TGCGCCAGCAGTGAAGCGGGGGGGCGGGAGACCCAGTACTTC	CASSEAGGRETQYF
NA	TRBV5-8	15	TRBJ2-1	NA	TGTGCCAGCAGCTTGGACAGGAGCTCCTACAATGAGCAGTTCTTC	CASSLDRSSYNEQFF
TRBD2	TRBV27	14	TRBJ2-7	NA	TGTGCCAGCAGTTTGAGCGGGAGGGGATACGAGCAGTACTTC	CASSLSGRGYEQYF
NA	TRBV4-1	12	TRBJ1-3	NA	TGCGCCAGCAGCCCCACTGGAAACACCATATATTTT	CASSPTGNTIYF
NA	TRBV12-1	12	TRBJ2-5	NA	TGTGCCAGCCATAGCGCACAAGAGACCCAGTACTTC	CASHSAQETQYF
NA	TRBV7-2	11	TRBJ2-3	NA	TGTGCCAGCAGCTTGGGGGGTACGCAGTATTTT	CASSLGGTQYF